The clone carrying this TCR beta chain appeared a few times. Its target is not known. TCRdb recomputed calls from the RT-PCR reads with MiXCR, one row per CDR3 protein. The table has approximately 730,000 distinct CDR3 sequences, roughly 14% seen once; the top ten hold around 6.5%. The sample originates from a study of response to subunit inactivated influenza vaccine. Per germline, CDR1 ENHRY and CDR2 SYGVKD. The CDR3 is 15 amino acids. V shed 0 bases, J shed 8 bases, and the junction held 9 bases outside the gene matches. Study-wide results and limits: It was the authors' suggestion that each seasonal influenza vaccination recruits few new T cells.

The V gene is TRBV10-3, the J gene TRBJ2-7, with 8 bases aligning to TRBD1. This clonotype was sampled from a man over 45 who received an inactivated influenza vaccine. The material sequenced was PBMCs from blood, taken around 14 days before vaccination. The CDR3 DNA is TGTGCCATCAGTGAGTCTTGGACAGGGAGAATGAAGCAGTACTTC. Translated, it gives CAISESWTGRMKQYF.